This T cell receptor (beta chain) comes out of a study of blood T cell repertoires in COVID-19. Overall study context: COVID-19 samples collected from the United States, Italy and Spain covered acute and convalescent phases.

Authors' processing steps: For nucleated cells, counts were estimated from reference gene primer amplification. Generated by immunoSEQ multiplex PCR, the TCRdb table keeps only in-frame clones and is missing some. V and J calls and clone size come straight from that table; D and trimming were deduced from the DNA. The profile shows fewer than 55,000 clones, 65% to 85% of them singletons. This CDR3 contains 15 residues. Per the germline V gene, CDR1 is MDHEN and CDR2 is SYDVKM. Losses at the gene ends were 5 bases for V and 2 bases for J; bases not matched to a gene: 7. The sample comprised peripheral blood. This chain connects TRBV28 to TRBJ1-2; 8 bases fit TRBD1. This clonotype was sampled from a man between 45 and 60 years old with acute or convalescent COVID-19. The chain's CDR3 is CASSPEGQANYGYTF. The CDR3 DNA sequence: TGTGCCAGCAGTCCCGAGGGACAGGCGAACTATGGCTACACCTTC.